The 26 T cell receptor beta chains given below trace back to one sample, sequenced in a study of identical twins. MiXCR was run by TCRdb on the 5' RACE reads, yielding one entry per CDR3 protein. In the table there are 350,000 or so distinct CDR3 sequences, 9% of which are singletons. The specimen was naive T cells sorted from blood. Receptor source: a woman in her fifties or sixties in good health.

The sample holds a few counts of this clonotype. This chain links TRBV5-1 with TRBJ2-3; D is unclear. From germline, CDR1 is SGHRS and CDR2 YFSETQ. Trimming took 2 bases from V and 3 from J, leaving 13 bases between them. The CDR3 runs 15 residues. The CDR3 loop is CASSFRLGNTDTQYF. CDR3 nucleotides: TGCGCCAGCAGCTTCCGACTGGGGAATACAGATACGCAGTATTTT.

CDR3 region: CASSGRGTNYGYTF. Written as DNA, the CDR3 is TGTGCCAGCAGTGGCAGGGGGACTAACTATGGCTACACCTTC. J is TRBJ1-2 and V is TRBV6-1; 7 bases line up with TRBD1. This CDR3 is built from 14 residues. Trimming at V came to 4 bases and at J to 0 bases, leaving 2 bases not matched to a gene. Germline V CDR1 and CDR2: MNHNS, SASEGT.

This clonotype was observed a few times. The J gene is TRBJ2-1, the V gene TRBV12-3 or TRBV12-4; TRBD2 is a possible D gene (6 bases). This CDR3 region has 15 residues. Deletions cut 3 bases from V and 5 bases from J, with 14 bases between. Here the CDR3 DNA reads TGTGCCAGCAGTTTTAGCGGTTGGGGACACAATGAGCAGTTCTTC. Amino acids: CASSFSGWGHNEQFF.

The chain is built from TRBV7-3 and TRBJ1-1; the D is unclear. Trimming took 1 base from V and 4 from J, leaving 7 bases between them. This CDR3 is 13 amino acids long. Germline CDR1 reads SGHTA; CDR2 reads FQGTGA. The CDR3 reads CASSLIMGTEAFF. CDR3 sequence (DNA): TGTGCCAGCAGCTTAATAATGGGCACTGAAGCTTTCTTT.

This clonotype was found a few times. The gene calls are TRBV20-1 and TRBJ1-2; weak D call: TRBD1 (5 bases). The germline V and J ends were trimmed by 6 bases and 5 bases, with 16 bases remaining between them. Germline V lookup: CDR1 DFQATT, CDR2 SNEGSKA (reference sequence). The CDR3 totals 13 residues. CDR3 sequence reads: CSALGTRGYGYTF. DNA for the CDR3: TGCAGTGCCTTAGGGACCCGGGGGTATGGCTACACCTTC.

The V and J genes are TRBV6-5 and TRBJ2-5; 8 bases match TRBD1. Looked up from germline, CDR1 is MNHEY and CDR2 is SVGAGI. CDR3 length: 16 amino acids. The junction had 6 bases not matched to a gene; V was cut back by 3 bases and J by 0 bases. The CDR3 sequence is CASSYHGGQDQETQYF. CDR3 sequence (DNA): TGTGCCAGCAGTTATCACGGGGGACAGGACCAAGAGACCCAGTACTTC.

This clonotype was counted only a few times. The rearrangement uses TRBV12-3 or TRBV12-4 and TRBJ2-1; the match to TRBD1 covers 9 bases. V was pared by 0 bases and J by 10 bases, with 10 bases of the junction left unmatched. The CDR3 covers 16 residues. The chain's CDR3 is CASSLATGTGYLEQFF. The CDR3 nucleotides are TGTGCCAGCAGTTTAGCTACCGGGACAGGGTACCTGGAGCAGTTCTTC.

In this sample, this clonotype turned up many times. CDR3 sequence: CASLSGELFF. The DNA for the CDR3 is TGTGCCAGCCTCTCCGGGGAGCTGTTTTTT. This rearrangement joins TRBV12-3 or TRBV12-4 to TRBJ2-2; D remains ambiguous. This CDR3 spans 10 amino acids. The germline V and J ends were trimmed by 8 bases and 6 bases, with 4 bases remaining between them.

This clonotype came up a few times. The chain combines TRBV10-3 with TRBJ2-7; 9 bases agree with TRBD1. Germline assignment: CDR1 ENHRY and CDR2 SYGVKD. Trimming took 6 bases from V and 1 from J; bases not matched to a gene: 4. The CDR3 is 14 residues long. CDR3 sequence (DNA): TGTGCCATCAGAGCGACAGGGGGTTCCTACGAGCAGTACGTC. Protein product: CAIRATGGSYEQYV.

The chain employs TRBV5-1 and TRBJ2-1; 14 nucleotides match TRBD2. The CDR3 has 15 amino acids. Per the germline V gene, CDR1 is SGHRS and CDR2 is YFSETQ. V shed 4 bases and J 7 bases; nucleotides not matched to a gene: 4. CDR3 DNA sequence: TGCGCCAGCAGCGGACTAGCGGGAGGTAATAATGAGCAGTTCTTC. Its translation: CASSGLAGGNNEQFF. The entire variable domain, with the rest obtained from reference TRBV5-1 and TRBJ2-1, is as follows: KAGVTQTPRYLIKTRGQQVTLSCSPISGHRSVSWYQQTPGQGLQFLFEYFSETQRNKGNFPGRFSGRQFSNSRSEMNVSTLELGDSALYLCASSGLAGGNNEQFFGPGTRLTVL.

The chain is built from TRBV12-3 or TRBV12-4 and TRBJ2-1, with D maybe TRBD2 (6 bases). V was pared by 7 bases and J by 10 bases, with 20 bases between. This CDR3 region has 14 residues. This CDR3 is CASTPLWEASEQFF. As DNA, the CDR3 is TGTGCCAGCACCCCATTGTGGGAGGCCTCGGAGCAGTTCTTC.

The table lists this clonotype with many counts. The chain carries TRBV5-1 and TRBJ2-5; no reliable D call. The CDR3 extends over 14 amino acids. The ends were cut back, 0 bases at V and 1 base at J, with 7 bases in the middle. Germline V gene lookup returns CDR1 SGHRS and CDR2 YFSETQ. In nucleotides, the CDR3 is TGCGCCAGCAGCTTGGAAACGACCCAAGAGACCCAGTACTTC. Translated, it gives CASSLETTQETQYF. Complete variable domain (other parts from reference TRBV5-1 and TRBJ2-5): KAGVTQTPRYLIKTRGQQVTLSCSPISGHRSVSWYQQTPGQGLQFLFEYFSETQRNKGNFPGRFSGRQFSNSRSEMNVSTLELGDSALYLCASSLETTQETQYFGPGTRLLVL.

CDR3 DNA: TGCGCCAGCAGCTCGTTGACCCTACCCAATGAGCAGTTCTTC. Translated: CASSSLTLPNEQFF. This chain uses TRBV5-1 with TRBJ2-1; D gene unclear. In germline, CDR1 is SGHRS, CDR2 YFSETQ. Trimming cost V 3 bases and J 6 bases, with 13 bases left between them. This CDR3 contains 14 residues.

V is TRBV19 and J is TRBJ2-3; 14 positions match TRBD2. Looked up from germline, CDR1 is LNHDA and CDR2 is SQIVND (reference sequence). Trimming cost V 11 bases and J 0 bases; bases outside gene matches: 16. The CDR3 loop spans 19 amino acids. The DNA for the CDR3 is TGTGCCCGCGACCGAACCGGGACTAGCGGGAGTCTGAGCACAGATACGCAGTATTTT. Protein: CARDRTGTSGSLSTDTQYF.

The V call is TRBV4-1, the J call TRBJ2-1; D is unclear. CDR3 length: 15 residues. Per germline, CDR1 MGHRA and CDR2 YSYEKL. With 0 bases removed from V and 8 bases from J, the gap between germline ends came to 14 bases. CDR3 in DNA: TGCGCCAGCAGCCAAGATGGTTACCCTGGGGATGAGCAGTTCTTC. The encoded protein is CASSQDGYPGDEQFF.

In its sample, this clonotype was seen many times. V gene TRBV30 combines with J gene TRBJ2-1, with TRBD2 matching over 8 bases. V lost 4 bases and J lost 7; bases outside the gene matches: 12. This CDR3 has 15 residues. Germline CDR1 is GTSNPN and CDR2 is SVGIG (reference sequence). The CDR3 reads CAWTVGAGGRNEQFF. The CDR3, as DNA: TGTGCCTGGACCGTGGGGGCGGGAGGCAGGAATGAGCAGTTCTTC.

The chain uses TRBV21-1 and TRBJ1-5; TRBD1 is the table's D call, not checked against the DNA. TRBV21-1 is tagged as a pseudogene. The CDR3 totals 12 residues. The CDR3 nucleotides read TGTGCCAGAAGGACAGGAGATCAGCCCCAGCATTTT. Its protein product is CARRTGDQPQHF.

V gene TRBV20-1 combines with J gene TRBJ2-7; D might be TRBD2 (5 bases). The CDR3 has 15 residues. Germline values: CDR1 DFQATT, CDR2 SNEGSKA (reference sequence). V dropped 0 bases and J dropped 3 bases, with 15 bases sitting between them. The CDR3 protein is CSARDRRGSGYEQYF. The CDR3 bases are TGCAGTGCTAGAGATCGACGAGGGAGTGGCTACGAGCAGTACTTC.

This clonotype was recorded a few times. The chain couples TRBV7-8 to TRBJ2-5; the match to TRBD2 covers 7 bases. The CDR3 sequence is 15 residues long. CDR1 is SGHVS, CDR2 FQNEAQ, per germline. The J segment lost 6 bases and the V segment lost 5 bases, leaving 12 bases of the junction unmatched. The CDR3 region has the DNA TGTGCCAGCAGCGGATTCCTCGCGGGAGAGCAGACCCAGTACTTC. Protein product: CASSGFLAGEQTQYF.

The DNA of the CDR3 is TGCAGCGTCTGGGACAGGGTAAAGGCTGGGGCCAACGTCCTGACTTTC. This codes for CSVWDRVKAGANVLTF. The chain is built from TRBV29-1 and TRBJ2-6; 9 positions match TRBD1. CDR1 and CDR2 (germline): SQVTM, ANQGSEA. CDR3 length equals 16 residues. V trimming: 6 bases; J trimming: 2 bases; junction bases outside the gene matches: 8.

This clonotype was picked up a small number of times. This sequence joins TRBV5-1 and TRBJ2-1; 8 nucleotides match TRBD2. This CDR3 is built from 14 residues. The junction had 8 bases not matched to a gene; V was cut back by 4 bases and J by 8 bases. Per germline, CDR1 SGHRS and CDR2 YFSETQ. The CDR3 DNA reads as TGCGCCAGCAGCGCCGGGACTAGTCTCGATGAGCAGTTCTTC. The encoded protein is CASSAGTSLDEQFF.

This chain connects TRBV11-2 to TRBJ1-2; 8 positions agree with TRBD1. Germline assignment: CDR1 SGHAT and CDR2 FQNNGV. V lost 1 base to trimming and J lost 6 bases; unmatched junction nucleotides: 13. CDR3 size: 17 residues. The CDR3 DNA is TGTGCCAGCAGCTTAGTGGGAGGGGCAGGGGGCGCCCATGGCTACACCTTC. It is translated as CASSLVGGAGGAHGYTF.

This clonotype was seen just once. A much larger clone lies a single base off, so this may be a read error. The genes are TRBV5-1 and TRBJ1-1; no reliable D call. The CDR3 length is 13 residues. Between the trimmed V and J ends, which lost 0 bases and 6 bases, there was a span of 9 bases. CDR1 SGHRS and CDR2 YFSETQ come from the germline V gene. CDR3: CASSLEGSPEAFF. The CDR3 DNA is TGCGCCAGCAGCTTGGAGGGTAGCCCTGAAGCTTTCTTT. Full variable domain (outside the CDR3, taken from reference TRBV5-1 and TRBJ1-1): KAGVTQTPRYLIKTRGQQVTLSCSPISGHRSVSWYQQTPGQGLQFLFEYFSETQRNKGNFPGRFSGRQFSNSRSEMNVSTLELGDSALYLCASSLEGSPEAFFGQGTRLTVV.

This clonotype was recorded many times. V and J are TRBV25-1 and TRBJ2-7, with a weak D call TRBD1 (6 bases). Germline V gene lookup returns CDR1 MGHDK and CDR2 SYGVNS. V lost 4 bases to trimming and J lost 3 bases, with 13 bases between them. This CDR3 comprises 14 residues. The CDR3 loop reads CASSAGTPLYEQYF. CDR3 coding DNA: TGTGCCAGCAGTGCCGGGACACCGCTCTACGAGCAGTACTTC.

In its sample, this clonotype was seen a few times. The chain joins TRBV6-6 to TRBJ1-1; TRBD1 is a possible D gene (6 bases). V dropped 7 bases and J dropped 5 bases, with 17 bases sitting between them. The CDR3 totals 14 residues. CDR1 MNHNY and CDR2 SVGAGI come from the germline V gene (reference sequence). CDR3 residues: CASNLQGRGTEAFF. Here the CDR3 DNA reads TGTGCCAGCAATCTACAGGGTCGGGGAACTGAAGCTTTCTTT.

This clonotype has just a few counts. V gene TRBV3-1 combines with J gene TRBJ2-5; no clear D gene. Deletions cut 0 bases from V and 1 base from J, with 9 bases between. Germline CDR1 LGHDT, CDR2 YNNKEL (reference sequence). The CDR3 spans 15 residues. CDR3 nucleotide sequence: TGTGCCAGCAGCCAAGATCCGACATCCCAAGAGACCCAGTACTTC. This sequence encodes CASSQDPTSQETQYF.